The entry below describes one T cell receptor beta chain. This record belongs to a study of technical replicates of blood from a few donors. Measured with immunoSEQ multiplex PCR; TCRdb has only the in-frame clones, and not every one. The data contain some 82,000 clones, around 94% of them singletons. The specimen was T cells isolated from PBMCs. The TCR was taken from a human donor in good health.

The chain's CDR3 is CASSPPPWESSYNEQFF. The CDR3 DNA reads TGTGCCAGCAGCCCCCCTCCCTGGGAGAGCTCCTACAATGAGCAGTTCTTC. This chain uses TRBV13 with TRBJ2-1; D is possibly TRBD2 (5 bases). The germline gives CDR1 PRHDT, CDR2 FYEKMQ (reference sequence). V dropped 5 bases and J dropped 0 bases, with 17 bases sitting between them. The CDR3 has 17 residues.